Listed here is a single T cell receptor beta chain. The source of the sample is a study of CD8 T cells in ankylosing spondylitis. TCRdb re-derived calls from the 5' RACE reads in MiXCR, one entry per CDR3 protein. The data hold approximately 260,000 distinct CDR3 sequences, with 15% to 20% observed a single time. The CDR3 spans 14 residues. V was shortened by 5 bases and J by 2 bases, with 12 bases between the two germline ends. In germline, CDR1 is SQVTM, CDR2 ANQGSEA. The genes are TRBV29-1 and TRBJ2-2; D possibly matches TRBD1 or TRBD2 (5 bases each). Material for sequencing was blood, either unsorted or a sorted T cell fraction (not recorded which). The sequence derives from a male donor with ankylosing spondylitis or in good health (not recorded which). The CDR3 sequence: CSVFGTENTGELFF. CDR3 coding DNA: TGCAGCGTTTTCGGGACGGAAAACACCGGGGAGCTGTTTTTT.